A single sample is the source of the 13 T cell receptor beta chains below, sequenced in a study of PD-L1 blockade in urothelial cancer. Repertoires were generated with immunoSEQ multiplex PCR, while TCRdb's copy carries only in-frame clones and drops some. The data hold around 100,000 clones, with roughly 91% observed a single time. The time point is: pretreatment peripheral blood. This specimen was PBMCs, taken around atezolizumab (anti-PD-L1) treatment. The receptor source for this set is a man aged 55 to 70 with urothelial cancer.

In DNA form, the CDR3 reads TGTGCCAGCCACCAAGGGGGCCGCCAGTTCTTC. Protein sequence: CASHQGGRQFF. The J gene is TRBJ2-1, the V gene TRBV19; 7 bases fit TRBD1. With 9 bases clipped from V and 13 bases from J, the junction kept 9 bases outside the gene matches. Germline V gives CDR1 LNHDA, CDR2 SQIVND (reference sequence). The CDR3 totals 11 residues. The full variable domain, its missing parts supplied by reference TRBV19 and TRBJ2-1, is DGGITQSPKYLFRKEGQNVTLSCEQNLNHDAMYWYRQDPGQGLRLIYYSQIVNDFQKGDIAEGYSVSREKKESFPLTVTSAQKNPTAFYLCASHQGGRQFFGPGTRLTVL.

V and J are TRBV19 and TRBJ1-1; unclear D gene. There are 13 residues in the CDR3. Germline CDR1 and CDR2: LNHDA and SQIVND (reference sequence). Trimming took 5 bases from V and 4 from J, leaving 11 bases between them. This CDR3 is CASSPRRSTEAFF. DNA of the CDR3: TGTGCCAGTAGTCCGCGGAGGTCCACTGAAGCTTTCTTT.

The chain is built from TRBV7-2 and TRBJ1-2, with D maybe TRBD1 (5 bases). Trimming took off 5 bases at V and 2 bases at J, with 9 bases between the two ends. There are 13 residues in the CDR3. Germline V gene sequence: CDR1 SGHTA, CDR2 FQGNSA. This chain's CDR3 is CASSRTSNYGYTF. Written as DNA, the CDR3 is TGTGCCAGCAGCAGGACAAGCAACTATGGCTACACCTTC.

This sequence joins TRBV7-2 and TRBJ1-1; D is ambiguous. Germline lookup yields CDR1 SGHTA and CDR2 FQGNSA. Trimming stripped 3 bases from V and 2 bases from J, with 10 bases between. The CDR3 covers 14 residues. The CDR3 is CASSLLRANTEAFF. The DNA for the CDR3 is TGTGCCAGCAGCTTGTTGAGAGCCAACACTGAAGCTTTCTTT.

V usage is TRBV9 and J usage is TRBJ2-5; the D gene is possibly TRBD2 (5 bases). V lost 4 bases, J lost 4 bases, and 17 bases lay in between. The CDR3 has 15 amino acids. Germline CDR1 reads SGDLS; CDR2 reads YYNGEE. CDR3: CASSFRGGLGETQYF. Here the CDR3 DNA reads TGTGCCAGCAGCTTCCGAGGAGGTTTGGGAGAGACCCAGTACTTC.

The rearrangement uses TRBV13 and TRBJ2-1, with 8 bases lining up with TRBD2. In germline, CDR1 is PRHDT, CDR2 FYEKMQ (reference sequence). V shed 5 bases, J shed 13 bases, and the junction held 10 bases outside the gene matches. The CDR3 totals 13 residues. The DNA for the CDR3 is TGTGCCAGCAGCCGGTCGCGGGGGGCCCGCCAGTTCTTC. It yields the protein CASSRSRGARQFF.

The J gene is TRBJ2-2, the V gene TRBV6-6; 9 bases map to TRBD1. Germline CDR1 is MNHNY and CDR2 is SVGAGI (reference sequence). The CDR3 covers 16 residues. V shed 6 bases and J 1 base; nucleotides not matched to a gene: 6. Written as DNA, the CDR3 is TGTGCCAGCAGCTCTACGGACAGGGGGAACACCGGGGAGCTGTTTTTT. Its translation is CASSSTDRGNTGELFF.

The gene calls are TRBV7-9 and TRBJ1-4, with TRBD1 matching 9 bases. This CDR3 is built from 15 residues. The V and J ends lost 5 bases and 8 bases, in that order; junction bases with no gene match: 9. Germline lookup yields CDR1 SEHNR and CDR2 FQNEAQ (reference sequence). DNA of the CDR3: TGTGCCAGCAGCAAAGGACAGGGGTCGGAAGAAAAACTGTTTTTT. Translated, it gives CASSKGQGSEEKLFF.

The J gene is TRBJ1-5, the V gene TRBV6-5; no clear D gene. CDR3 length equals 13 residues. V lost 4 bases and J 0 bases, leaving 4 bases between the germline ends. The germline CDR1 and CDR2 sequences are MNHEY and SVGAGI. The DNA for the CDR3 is TGTGCCAGCAGTTCGTATAGCAATCAGCCCCAGCATTTT. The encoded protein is CASSSYSNQPQHF.

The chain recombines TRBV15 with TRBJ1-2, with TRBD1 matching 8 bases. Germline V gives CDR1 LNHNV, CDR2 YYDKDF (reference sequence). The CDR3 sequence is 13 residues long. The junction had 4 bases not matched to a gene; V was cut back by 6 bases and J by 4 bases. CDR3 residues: CATRSQGAYGYTF. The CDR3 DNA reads TGTGCCACCAGATCTCAGGGGGCCTATGGCTACACCTTC.

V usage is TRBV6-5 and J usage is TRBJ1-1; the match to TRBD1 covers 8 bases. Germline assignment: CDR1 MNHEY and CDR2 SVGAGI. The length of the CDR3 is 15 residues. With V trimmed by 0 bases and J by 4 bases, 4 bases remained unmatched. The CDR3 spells CASSYSTGAGTEAFF. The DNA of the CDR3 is TGTGCCAGCAGTTACTCGACAGGGGCGGGCACTGAAGCTTTCTTT.

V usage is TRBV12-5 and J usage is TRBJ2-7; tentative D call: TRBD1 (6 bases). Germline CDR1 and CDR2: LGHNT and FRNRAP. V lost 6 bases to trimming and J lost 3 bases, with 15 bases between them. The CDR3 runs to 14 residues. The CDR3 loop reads CASGSGQPIYEQYF. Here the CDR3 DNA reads TGTGCTAGTGGCTCGGGACAACCAATCTACGAGCAGTACTTC.

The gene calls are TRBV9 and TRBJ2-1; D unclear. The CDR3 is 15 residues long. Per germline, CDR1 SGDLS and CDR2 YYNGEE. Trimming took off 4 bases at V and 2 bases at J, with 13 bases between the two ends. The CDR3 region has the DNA TGTGCCAGCAGCCCCCCGGAGCGCCCCTACAATGAGCAGTTCTTC. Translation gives CASSPPERPYNEQFF.